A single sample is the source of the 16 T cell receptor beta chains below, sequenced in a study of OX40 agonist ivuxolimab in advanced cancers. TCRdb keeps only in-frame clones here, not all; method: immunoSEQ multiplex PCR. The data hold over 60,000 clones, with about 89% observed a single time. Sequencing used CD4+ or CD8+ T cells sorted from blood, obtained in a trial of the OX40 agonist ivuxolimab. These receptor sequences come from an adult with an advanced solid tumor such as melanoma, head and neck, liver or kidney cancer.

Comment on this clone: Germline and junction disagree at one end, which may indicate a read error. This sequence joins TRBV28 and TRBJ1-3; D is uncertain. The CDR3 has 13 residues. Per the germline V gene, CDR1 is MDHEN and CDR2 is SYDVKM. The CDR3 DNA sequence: TGTGCCAGCATTTTACAGACAGGAAACACCATATATTTT. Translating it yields CASILQTGNTIYF.

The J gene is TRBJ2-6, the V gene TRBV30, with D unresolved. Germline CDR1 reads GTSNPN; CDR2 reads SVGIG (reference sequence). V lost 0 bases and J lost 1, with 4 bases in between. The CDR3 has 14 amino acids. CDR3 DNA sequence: TGTGCCTGGAGTGTAGGGTCTGGGGCCAACGTCCTGACTTTC. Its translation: CAWSVGSGANVLTF.

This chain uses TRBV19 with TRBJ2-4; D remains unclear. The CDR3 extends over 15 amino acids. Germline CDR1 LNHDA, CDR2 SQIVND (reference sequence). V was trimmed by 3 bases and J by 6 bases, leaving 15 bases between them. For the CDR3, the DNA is TGTGCCAGTAGTATCAAACGGGTAGACATAAACATTCAGTACTTC. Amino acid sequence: CASSIKRVDINIQYF.

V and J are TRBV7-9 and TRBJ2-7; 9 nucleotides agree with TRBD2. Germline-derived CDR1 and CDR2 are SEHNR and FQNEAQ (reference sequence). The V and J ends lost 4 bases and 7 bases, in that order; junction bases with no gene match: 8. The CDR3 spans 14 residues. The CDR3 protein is CASSSGSGSREQYF. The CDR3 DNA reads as TGTGCCAGCAGCTCGGGTAGCGGGAGCCGAGAGCAGTACTTC.

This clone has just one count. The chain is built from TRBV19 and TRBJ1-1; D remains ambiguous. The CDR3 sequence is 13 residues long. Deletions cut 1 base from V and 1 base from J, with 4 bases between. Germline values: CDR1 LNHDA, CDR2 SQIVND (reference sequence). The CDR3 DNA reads TGTGCCAGTAGTATAGCGGAGAACACTGAAGCTTTCTTT. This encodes CASSIAENTEAFF.

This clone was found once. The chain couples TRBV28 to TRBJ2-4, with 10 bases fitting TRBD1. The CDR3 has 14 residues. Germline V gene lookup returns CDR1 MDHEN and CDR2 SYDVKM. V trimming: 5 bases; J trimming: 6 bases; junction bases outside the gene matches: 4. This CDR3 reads CASSGDRGRNIQYF. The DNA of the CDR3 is TGTGCCAGCAGTGGGGACAGGGGACGAAACATTCAGTACTTC.

The DNA of the CDR3 is TGTGCCTGGAGGACTAGCGGGAGGTACGAGCAGTACTTC. Residues: CAWRTSGRYEQYF. This chain uses TRBV30 with TRBJ2-7, with 13 bases fitting TRBD2. Germline loops: CDR1 GTSNPN, CDR2 SVGIG (reference sequence). The V and J ends lost 3 bases and 4 bases, in that order; junction bases with no gene match: 0. The CDR3 is 13 amino acids.

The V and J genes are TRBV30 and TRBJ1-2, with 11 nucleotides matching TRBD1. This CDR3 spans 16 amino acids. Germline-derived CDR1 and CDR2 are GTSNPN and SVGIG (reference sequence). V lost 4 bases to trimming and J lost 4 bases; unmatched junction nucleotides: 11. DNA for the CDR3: TGTGCCTGGAACCGTCTCGGGACAGGGGGTGGCTATGGCTACACCTTC. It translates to CAWNRLGTGGGYGYTF.

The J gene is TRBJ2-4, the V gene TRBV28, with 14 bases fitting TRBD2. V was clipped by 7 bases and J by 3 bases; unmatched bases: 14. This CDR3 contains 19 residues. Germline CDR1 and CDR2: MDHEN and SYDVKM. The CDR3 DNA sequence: TGTGCCAGCACCCCCTCGGGACTAGCGGGAGAAAGGGGCAAAAACATTCAGTACTTC. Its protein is CASTPSGLAGERGKNIQYF.

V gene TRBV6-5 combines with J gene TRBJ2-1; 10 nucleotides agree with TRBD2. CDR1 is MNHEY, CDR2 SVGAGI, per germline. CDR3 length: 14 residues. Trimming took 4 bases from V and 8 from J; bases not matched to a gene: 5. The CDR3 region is CASSSASGSHEQFF. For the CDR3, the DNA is TGTGCCAGCAGTTCGGCTAGCGGGAGCCATGAGCAGTTCTTC.

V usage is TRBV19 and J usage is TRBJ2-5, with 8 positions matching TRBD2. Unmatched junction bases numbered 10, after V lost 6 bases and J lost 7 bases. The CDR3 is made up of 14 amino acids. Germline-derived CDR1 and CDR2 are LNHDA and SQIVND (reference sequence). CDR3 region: CASRLAAGGVTQYF. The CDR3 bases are TGTGCCAGTAGATTGGCGGCCGGGGGGGTGACCCAGTACTTC. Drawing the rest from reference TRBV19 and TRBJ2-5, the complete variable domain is DGGITQSPKYLFRKEGQNVTLSCEQNLNHDAMYWYRQDPGQGLRLIYYSQIVNDFQKGDIAEGYSVSREKKESFPLTVTSAQKNPTAFYLCASRLAAGGVTQYFGPGTRLLVL.

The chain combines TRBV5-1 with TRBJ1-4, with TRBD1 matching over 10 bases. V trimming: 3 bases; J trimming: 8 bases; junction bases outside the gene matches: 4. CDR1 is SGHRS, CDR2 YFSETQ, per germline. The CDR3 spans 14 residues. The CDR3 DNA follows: TGCGCCAGCAGCTCGACAGGGGGCCAGGAAAAACTGTTTTTT. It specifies CASSSTGGQEKLFF.

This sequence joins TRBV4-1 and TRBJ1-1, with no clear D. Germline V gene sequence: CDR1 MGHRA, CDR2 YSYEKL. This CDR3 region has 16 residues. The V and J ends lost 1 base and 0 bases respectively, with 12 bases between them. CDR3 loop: CASSQVRPVLNTEAFF. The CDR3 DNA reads TGCGCCAGCAGCCAAGTTCGTCCAGTGTTGAACACTGAAGCTTTCTTT.

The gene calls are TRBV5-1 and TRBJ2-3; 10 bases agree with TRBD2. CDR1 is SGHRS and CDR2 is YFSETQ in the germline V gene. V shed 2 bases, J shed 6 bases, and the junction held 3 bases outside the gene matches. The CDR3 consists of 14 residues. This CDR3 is CASSLAGGPDTQYF. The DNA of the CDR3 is TGCGCCAGCAGCTTAGCGGGAGGGCCGGATACGCAGTATTTT.

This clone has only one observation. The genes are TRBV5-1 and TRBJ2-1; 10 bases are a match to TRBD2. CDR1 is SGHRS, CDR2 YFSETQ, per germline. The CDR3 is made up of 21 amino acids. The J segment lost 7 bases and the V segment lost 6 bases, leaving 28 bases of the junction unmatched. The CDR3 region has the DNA TGCGCCAGCACCAGTGTAGGAGCGGGACAAACTAGCGGGGCTAACCAGAATGAGCAGTTCTTC. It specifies CASTSVGAGQTSGANQNEQFF.

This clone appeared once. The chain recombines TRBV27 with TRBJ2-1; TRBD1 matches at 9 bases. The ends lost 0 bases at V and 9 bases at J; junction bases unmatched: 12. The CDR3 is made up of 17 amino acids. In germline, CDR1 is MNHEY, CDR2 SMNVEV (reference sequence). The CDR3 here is CASSLSTGTGKGGEQFF. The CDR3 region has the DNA TGTGCCAGCAGTTTATCCACCGGGACAGGGAAAGGCGGTGAGCAGTTCTTC.